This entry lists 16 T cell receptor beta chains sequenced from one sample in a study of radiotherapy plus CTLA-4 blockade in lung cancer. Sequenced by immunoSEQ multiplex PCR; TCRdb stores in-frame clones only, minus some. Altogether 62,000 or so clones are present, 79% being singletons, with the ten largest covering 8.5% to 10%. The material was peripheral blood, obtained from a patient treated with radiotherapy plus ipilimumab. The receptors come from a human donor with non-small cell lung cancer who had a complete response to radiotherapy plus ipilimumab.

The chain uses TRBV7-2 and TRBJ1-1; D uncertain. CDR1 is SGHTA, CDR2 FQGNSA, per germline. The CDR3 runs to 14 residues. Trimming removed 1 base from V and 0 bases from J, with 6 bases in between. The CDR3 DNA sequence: TGTGCCAGCAGCTTAGAAGGGCTGAACACTGAAGCTTTCTTT. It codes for CASSLEGLNTEAFF.

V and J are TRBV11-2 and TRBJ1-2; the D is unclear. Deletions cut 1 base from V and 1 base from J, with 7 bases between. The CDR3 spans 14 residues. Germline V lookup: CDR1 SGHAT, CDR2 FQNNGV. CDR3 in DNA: TGTGCCAGCAGCTTAGCTCCGGTTAACTATGGCTACACCTTC. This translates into CASSLAPVNYGYTF.

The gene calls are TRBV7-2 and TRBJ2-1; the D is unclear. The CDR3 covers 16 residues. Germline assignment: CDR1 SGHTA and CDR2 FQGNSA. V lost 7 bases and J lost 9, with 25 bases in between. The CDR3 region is CASKKDSRAGILEQFF. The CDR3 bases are TGTGCCAGCAAAAAAGATTCCCGGGCTGGGATCCTTGAGCAGTTCTTC.

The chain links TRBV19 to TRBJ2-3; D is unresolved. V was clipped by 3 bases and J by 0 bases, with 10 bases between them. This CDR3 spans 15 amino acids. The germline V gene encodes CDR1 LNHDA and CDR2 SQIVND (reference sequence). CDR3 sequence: CASSMQYVSTDTQYF. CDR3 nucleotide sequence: TGTGCCAGTAGTATGCAGTACGTAAGCACAGATACGCAGTATTTT. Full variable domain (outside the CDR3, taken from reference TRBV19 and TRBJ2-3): DGGITQSPKYLFRKEGQNVTLSCEQNLNHDAMYWYRQDPGQGLRLIYYSQIVNDFQKGDIAEGYSVSREKKESFPLTVTSAQKNPTAFYLCASSMQYVSTDTQYFGPGTRLTVL.

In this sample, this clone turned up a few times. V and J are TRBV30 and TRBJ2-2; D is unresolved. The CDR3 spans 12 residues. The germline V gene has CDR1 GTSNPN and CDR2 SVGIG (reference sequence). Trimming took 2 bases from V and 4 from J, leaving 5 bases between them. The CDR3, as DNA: TGTGCCTGGAGTAGGAGCACCGGGGAGCTGTTTTTT. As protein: CAWSRSTGELFF.

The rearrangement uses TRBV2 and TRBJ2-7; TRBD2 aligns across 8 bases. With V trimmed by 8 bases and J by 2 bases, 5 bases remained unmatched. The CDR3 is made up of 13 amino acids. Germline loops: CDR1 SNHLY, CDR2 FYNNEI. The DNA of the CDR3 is TGTGCCAGCCTAGGACTAGCAGCCTACGAGCAGTACTTC. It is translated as CASLGLAAYEQYF.

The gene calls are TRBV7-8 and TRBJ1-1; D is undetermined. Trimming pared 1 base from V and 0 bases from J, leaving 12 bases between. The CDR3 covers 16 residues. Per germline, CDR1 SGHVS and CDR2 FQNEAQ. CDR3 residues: CASSLGGFRMNTEAFF. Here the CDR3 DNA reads TGTGCCAGCAGCTTAGGGGGTTTCAGGATGAACACTGAAGCTTTCTTT.

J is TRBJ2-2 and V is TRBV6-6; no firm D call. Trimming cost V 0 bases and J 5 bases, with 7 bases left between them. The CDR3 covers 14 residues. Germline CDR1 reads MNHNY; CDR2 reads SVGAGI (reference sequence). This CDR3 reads CASSYSGRTGELFF. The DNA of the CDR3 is TGTGCCAGCAGTTACTCAGGGCGGACCGGGGAGCTGTTTTTT.

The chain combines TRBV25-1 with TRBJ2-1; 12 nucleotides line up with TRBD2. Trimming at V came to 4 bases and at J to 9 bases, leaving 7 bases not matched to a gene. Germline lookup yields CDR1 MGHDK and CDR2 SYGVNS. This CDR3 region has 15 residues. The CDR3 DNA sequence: TGTGCCAGCAGTGGGTCGGGACTAGCGGGTATTGAGCAGTTCTTC. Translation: CASSGSGLAGIEQFF.

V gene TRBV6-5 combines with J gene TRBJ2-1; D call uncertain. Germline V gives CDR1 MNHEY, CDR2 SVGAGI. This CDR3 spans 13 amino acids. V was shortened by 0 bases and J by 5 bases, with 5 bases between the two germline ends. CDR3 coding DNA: TGTGCCAGCAGTTACTCGGCCGACAATGAGCAGTTCTTC. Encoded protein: CASSYSADNEQFF.

CDR3 DNA: TGTGCCAGCAGTTCGCCGGGCACAACTAATGAAAAACTGTTTTTT. It translates to CASSSPGTTNEKLFF. The chain carries TRBV6-5 and TRBJ1-4; D unresolved. Trimming left V 4 bases short and J 0 bases short, with 9 bases between. CDR3 length: 15 amino acids. Germline-derived CDR1 and CDR2 are MNHEY and SVGAGI.

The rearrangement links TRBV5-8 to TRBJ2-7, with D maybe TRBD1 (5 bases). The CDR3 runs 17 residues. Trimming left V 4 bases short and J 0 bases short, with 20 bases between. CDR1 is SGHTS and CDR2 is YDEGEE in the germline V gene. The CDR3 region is CASSAHSTVGLSYEQYV. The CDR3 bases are TGTGCCAGCAGCGCTCACTCGACAGTTGGGCTCTCCTACGAGCAGTACGTC.

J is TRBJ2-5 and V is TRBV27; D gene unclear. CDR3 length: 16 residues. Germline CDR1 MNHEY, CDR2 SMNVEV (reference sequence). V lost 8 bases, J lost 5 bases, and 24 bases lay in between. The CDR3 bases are TGTGCCAGCGCGGCGTCCTCCTCCACCACCCCGGAGACCCAGTACTTC. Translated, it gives CASAASSSTTPETQYF.

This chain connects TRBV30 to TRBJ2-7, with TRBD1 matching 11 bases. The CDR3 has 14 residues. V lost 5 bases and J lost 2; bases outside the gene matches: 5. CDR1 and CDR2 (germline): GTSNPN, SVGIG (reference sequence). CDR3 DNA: TGTGCCTGGTGGGACAGGGGGGGACCCTACGAGCAGTACTTC. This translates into CAWWDRGGPYEQYF.

CDR3 in DNA: TGCAGCGTGGGACAGGGGATCACCGGGGAGCTGTTTTTT. Translated: CSVGQGITGELFF. V is TRBV29-1 and J is TRBJ2-2, with 10 bases aligning to TRBD1. Per germline, CDR1 SQVTM and CDR2 ANQGSEA. V dropped 6 bases and J dropped 4; count of bases not matched to a gene: 2. The CDR3 is 13 residues long.

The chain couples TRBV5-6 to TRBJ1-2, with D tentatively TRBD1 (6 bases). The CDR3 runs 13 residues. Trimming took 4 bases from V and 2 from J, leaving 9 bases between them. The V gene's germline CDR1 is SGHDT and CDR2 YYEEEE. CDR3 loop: CASSPDSNYGYTF. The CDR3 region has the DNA TGTGCCAGCAGCCCGGACAGCAACTATGGCTACACCTTC.